This TCR beta chain came from a study of blood T cell repertoires in COVID-19. Assay used: immunoSEQ multiplex PCR; TCRdb lists only in-frame clones, some missing. The profile shows 200,000 to 300,000 clones, roughly four fifths of them singletons. The source of this sequence is a man in his fifties or sixties with acute or convalescent COVID-19. Sample: peripheral blood.

CDR3 in amino acids: CASSSTSGSANTQYF. As DNA, the CDR3 is TGTGCCAGCAGCTCCACTAGCGGTTCCGCTAATACGCAGTATTTT. The V gene is TRBV7-3, the J gene TRBJ2-3; 8 nucleotides match TRBD2. V shed 4 bases, J shed 7 bases, and the junction held 10 bases outside the gene matches. Per the germline V gene, CDR1 is SGHTA and CDR2 is FQGTGA. The CDR3 is 15 amino acids.